This T cell receptor beta chain was observed in a study of blood T cell repertoires in COVID-19. Method: immunoSEQ multiplex PCR; TCRdb's copy keeps in-frame clones and lacks some. The top ten clones hold 0.9% to 1% of a sample with fewer than 500,000 clones, 85% to 90% of them seen once. Germline V lookup: CDR1 SGHTS, CDR2 YDEGEE. The CDR3 covers 17 residues. V gave up 3 bases and J gave up 0 bases; unmatched junction bases: 7. The sequenced sample consisted of PBMCs or T cells enriched from blood (not recorded which). The sequence was obtained from a woman under 40 with acute COVID-19. The chain combines TRBV5-8 with TRBJ1-2; TRBD1 agrees at 11 bases. The CDR3 DNA follows: TGTGCCAGCAGCTCGGGACAGGGGGGTCCCTCTAACTATGGCTACACCTTC. Amino acid sequence: CASSSGQGGPSNYGYTF.